The clone carrying this T cell receptor beta chain occurred a few times. The antigen remains undetermined. V lost 0 bases and J lost 6; bases outside the gene matches: 9. The CDR3 has 17 residues. The V gene's germline CDR1 is LGHNA and CDR2 YNFKEQ. This sample was taken from a study of cytotoxic CD8 clonotypes in ibrutinib-treated CLL. Across the whole study: IGHV unmutated fewer than 18; relapsed/refractory 11; treatment-naive around 14. Study-wide points: Age-matched healthy donor levels were exceeded by baseline clonality, which tracked circulating CD8+ T-cell counts. Clonality went up at the time of ibrutinib response, stayed stable in sustained remission, and later dropped back toward its baseline level at progression.

From cryopreserved PBMCs came 1.5 to 2.5 micrograms of genomic DNA used for TCR beta libraries. Measured with immunoSEQ multiplex PCR; TCRdb has only the in-frame clones, and not every one. The profile shows hundreds of thousands of clones, 70% of them singletons. This chain joins TRBV4-2 and TRBJ2-2, with 8 bases identical to TRBD2. The receptor comes from a human donor with chronic lymphocytic leukemia. The sample in question was PBMCs, obtained after 24 months of ibrutinib treatment. The CDR3 region has the DNA TGTGCCAGCAGCCAAGAGGTTCAGCGGGAGTTTCCCGGGGAGCTGTTTTTT. This encodes CASSQEVQREFPGELFF.